The sample holds a few counts of the clone carrying this T cell receptor (beta chain). These data come from a study of blood T cell repertoires in COVID-19. Study-wide context: Spain, Italy and the United States supplied samples that represented acute and convalescent COVID-19.

As handled by the study authors: Researchers report that nucleated cell counts were estimated from reference gene primer amplification. The table came from immunoSEQ multiplex PCR; TCRdb's copy has only in-frame clones and leaves some out. V and J calls and clone size come straight from that table; D and trimming were deduced from the DNA. The sample has 250,000 or so clones, approximately 90% seen once. Seattle participants joined during active infection and were tracked over time. The sequenced sample was peripheral blood. This clonotype was obtained from a woman aged 25 to 39 with COVID-19, enrolled during active disease.

The DNA of the CDR3 is TGTGCCAGCAGCTTAGGTACAGGCGGGGGGTCACCCCTCCACTTT. Translated, it gives CASSLGTGGGSPLHF. This rearrangement joins TRBV7-2 to TRBJ1-6; tentative D call: TRBD1 (5 bases). The CDR3 totals 15 residues. The ends were cut back, 1 base at V and 10 bases at J, with 14 bases in the middle. The germline gives CDR1 SGHTA, CDR2 FQGNSA. The variable domain in full, completed from reference TRBV7-2 and TRBJ1-6, reads GAGVSQSPSNKVTEKGKDVELRCDPISGHTALYWYRQSLGQGLEFLIYFQGNSAPDKSGLPSDRFSAERTGGSVSTLTIQRTQQEDSAVYLCASSLGTGGGSPLHFGNGTRLTVT.